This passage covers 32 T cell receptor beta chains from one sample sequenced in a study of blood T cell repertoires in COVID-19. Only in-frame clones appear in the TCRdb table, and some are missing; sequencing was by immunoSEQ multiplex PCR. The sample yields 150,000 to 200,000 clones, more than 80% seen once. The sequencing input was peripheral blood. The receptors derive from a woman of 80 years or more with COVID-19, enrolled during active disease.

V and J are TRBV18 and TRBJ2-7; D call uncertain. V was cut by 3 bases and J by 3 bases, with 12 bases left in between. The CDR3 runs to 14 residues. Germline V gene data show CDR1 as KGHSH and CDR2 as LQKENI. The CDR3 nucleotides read TGTGCCAGCTCACCCCCGGGTAGTGACTACGAGCAGTACTTC. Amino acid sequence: CASSPPGSDYEQYF.

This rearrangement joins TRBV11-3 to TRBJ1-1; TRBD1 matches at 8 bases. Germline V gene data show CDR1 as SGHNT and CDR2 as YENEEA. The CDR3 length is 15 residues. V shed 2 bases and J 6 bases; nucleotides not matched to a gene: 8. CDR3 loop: CASSLTGGLSAEAFF. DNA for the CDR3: TGTGCCAGCAGCTTAACAGGGGGTCTTTCGGCTGAAGCTTTCTTT.

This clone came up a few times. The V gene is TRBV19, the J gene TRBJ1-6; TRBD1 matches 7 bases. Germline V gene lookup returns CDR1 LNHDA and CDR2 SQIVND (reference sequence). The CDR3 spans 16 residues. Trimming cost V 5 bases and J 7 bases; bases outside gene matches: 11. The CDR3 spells CASSPFLGGSNSPLHF. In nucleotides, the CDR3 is TGTGCCAGTAGTCCGTTCCTAGGGGGCTCAAATTCACCCCTCCACTTT.

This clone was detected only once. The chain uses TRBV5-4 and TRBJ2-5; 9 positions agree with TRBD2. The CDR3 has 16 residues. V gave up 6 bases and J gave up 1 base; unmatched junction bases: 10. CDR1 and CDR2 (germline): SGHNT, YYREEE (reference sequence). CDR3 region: CASNIEGLARQETQYF. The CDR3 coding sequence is TGTGCCAGCAACATTGAGGGACTAGCCCGCCAAGAGACCCAGTACTTC.

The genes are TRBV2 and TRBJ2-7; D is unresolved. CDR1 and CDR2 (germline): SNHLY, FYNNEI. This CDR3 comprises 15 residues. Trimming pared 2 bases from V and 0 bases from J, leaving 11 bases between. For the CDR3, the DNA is TGTGCCAGCAGTGAAAGTAGCTCGGGCTCCTACGAGCAGTACTTC. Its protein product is CASSESSSGSYEQYF. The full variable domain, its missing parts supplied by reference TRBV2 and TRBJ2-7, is EPEVTQTPSHQVTQMGQEVILRCVPISNHLYFYWYRQILGQKVEFLVSFYNNEISEKSEIFDDQFSVERPDGSNFTLKIRSTKLEDSAMYFCASSESSSGSYEQYFGPGTRLTVT.

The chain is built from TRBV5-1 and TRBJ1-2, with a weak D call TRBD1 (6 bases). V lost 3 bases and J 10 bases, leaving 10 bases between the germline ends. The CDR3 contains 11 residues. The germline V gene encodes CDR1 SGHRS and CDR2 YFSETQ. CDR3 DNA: TGCGCCAGCAGCTCGGGACACGCCTACACCTTC. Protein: CASSSGHAYTF.

CDR3 residues: CASSQEGQGVRNTIYF. CDR3 coding DNA: TGTGCCAGCAGCCAAGAGGGACAGGGAGTGCGGAACACCATATATTTT. This rearrangement joins TRBV3-1 (or the pseudogene TRBV3-2) to TRBJ1-3; 9 bases are a match to TRBD1. CDR1 and CDR2 (germline): LGHDT, YNNKEL (reference sequence). V lost 0 bases, J lost 7 bases, and 7 bases stayed unmatched. This CDR3 is built from 16 residues.

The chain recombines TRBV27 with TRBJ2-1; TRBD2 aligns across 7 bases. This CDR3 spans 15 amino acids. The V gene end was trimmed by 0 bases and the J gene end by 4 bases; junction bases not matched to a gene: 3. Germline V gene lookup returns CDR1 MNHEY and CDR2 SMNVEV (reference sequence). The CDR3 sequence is CASSLSWGGYNEQFF. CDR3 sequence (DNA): TGTGCCAGCAGTTTATCCTGGGGGGGGTACAATGAGCAGTTCTTC.

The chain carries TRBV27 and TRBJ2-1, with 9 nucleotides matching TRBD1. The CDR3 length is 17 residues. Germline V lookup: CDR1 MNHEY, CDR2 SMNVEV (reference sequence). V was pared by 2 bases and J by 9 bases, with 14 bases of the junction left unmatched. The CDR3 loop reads CASSLGPGTGNMGEQFF. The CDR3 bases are TGTGCCAGCAGTTTAGGTCCCGGGACAGGGAATATGGGTGAGCAGTTCTTC.

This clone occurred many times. The CDR3 coding sequence is TGCAGCGTTGAAGAGGGCGGGACAGGTGTAGCTAACTATGGCTACACCTTC. This gives the protein CSVEEGGTGVANYGYTF. This chain connects TRBV29-1 to TRBJ1-2; TRBD1 agrees at 8 bases. The germline V gene has CDR1 SQVTM and CDR2 ANQGSEA. The CDR3 is 17 amino acids. V lost 0 bases and J lost 0; bases outside the gene matches: 9.

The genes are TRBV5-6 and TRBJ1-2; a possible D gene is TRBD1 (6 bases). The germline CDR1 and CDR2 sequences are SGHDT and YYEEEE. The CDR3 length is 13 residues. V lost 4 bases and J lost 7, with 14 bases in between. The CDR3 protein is CASSQGTGLGYTF. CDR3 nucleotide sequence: TGTGCCAGCAGCCAGGGGACGGGGCTTGGCTACACCTTC.

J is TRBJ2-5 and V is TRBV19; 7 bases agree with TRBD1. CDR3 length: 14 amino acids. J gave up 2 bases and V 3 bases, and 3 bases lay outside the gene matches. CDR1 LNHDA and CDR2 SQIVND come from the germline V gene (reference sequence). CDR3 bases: TGTGCCAGTAGTATGGCAGGGGGTCAAGAGACCCAGTACTTC. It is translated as CASSMAGGQETQYF.

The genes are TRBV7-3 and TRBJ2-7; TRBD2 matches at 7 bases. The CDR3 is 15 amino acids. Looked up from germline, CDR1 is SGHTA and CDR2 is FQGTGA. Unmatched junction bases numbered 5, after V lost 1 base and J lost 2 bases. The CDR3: CASSLNGAGAYEQYF. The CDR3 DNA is TGTGCCAGCAGCTTAAATGGCGCGGGGGCCTACGAGCAGTACTTC.

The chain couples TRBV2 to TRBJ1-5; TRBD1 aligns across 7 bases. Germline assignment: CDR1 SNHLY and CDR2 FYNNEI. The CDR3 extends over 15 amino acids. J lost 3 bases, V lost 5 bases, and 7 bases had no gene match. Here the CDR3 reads CASSFQGQDNQPQHF. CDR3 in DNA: TGTGCCAGCAGTTTTCAAGGACAGGACAATCAGCCCCAGCATTTT.

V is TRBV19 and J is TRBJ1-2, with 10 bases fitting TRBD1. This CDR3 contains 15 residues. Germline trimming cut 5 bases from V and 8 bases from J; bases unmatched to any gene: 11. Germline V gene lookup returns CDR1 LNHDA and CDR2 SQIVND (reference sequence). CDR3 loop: CASSADRGLTRGYTF. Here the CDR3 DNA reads TGTGCCAGTAGTGCGGACAGGGGGTTAACTAGGGGCTACACCTTC.

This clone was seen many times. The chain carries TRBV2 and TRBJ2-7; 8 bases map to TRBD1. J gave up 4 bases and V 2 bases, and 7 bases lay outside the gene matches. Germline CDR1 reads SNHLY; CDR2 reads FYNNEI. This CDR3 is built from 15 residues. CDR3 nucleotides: TGTGCCAGCAGTGAATTGCAGGGGGCGCCATACGAGCAGTACTTC. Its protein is CASSELQGAPYEQYF.

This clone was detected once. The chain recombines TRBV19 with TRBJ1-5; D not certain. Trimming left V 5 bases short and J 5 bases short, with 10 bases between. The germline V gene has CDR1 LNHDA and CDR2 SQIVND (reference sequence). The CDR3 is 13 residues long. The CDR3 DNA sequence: TGTGCCAGTAGTGCACACACAGATCAGCCCCAGCATTTT. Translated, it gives CASSAHTDQPQHF. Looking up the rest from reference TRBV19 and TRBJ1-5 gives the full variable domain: DGGITQSPKYLFRKEGQNVTLSCEQNLNHDAMYWYRQDPGQGLRLIYYSQIVNDFQKGDIAEGYSVSREKKESFPLTVTSAQKNPTAFYLCASSAHTDQPQHFGDGTRLSIL.

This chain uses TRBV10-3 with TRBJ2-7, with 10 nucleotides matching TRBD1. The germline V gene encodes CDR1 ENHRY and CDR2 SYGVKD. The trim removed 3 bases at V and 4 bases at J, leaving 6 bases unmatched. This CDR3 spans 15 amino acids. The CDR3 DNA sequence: TGTGCCATCAGTGAATGGGACAGGGGACGGTACGAGCAGTACTTC. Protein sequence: CAISEWDRGRYEQYF.

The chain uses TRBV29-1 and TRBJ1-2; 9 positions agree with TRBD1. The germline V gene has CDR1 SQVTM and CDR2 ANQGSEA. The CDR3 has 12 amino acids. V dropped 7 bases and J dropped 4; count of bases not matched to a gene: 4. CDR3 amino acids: CSAGGQGYGYTF. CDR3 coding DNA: TGCAGCGCCGGGGGACAGGGCTATGGCTACACCTTC.

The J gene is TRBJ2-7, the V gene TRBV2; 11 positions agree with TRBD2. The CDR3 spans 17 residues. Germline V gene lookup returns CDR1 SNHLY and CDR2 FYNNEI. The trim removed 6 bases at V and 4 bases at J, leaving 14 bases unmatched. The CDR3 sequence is CASSPPLAGGRTYEQYF. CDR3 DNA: TGTGCCAGCAGCCCCCCCTTAGCGGGAGGGCGTACGTACGAGCAGTACTTC. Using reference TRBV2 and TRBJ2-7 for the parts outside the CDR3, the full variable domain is EPEVTQTPSHQVTQMGQEVILRCVPISNHLYFYWYRQILGQKVEFLVSFYNNEISEKSEIFDDQFSVERPDGSNFTLKIRSTKLEDSAMYFCASSPPLAGGRTYEQYFGPGTRLTVT.

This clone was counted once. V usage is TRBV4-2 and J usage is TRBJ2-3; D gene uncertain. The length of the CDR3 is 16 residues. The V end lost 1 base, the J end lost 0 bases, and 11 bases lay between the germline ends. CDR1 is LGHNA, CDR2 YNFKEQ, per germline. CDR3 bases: TGTGCCAGCAGCCAAGTAGCCGTTTCTAGCACAGATACGCAGTATTTT. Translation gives CASSQVAVSSTDTQYF.

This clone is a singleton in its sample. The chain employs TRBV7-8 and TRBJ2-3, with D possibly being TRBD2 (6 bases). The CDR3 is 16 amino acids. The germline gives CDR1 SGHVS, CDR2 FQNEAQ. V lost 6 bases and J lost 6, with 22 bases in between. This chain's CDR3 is CASSLGPVGSGDTQYF. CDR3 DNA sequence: TGTGCCAGCAGTCTAGGACCGGTCGGGAGCGGCGATACGCAGTATTTT. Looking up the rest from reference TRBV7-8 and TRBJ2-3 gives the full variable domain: GAGVSQSPRYKVAKRGQDVALRCDPISGHVSLFWYQQALGQGPEFLTYFQNEAQLDKSGLPSDRFFAERPEGSVSTLKIQRTQQEDSAVYLCASSLGPVGSGDTQYFGPGTRLTVL.

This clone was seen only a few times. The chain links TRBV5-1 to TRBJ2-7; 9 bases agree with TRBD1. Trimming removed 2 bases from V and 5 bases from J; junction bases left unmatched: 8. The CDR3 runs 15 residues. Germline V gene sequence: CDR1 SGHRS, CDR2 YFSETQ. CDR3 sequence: CASSLWDRAVDEQYF. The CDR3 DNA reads TGCGCCAGCAGCTTATGGGACAGGGCCGTCGACGAGCAGTACTTC.

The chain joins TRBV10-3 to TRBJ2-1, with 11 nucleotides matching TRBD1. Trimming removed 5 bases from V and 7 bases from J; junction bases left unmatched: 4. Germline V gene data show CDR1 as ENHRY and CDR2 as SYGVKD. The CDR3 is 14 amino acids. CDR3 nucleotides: TGTGCCATCAGTCCGGGACAGGGGGGGAATGAGCAGTTCTTC. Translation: CAISPGQGGNEQFF.

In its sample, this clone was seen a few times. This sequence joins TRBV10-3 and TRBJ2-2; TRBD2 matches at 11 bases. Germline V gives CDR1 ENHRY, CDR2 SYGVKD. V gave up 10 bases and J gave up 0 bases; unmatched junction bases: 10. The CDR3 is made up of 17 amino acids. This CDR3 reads CATQERLAGTNTGELFF. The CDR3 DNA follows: TGTGCCACCCAGGAAAGACTAGCGGGAACGAACACCGGGGAGCTGTTTTTT.

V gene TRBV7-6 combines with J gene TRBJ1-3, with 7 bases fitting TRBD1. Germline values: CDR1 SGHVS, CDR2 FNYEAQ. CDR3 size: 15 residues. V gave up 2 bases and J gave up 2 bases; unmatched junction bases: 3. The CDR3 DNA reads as TGTGCCAGCAGCTTACGGGACAGACCTGGAAACACCATATATTTT. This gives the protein CASSLRDRPGNTIYF.

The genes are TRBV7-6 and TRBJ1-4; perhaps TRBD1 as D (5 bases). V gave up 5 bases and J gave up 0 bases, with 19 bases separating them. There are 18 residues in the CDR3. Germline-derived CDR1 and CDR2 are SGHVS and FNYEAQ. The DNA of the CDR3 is TGTGCCAGCAGCCCCCGGTACAGGTCCGATGCAACTAATGAAAAACTGTTTTTT. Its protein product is CASSPRYRSDATNEKLFF.

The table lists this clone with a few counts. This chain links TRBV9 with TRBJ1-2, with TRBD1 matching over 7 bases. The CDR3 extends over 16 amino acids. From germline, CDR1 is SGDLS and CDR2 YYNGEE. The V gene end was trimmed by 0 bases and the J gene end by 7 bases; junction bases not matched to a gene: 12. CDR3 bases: TGTGCCAGCAGCGTAGCCAACCCGACAGGGATATCTGGCTACACCTTC. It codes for CASSVANPTGISGYTF.

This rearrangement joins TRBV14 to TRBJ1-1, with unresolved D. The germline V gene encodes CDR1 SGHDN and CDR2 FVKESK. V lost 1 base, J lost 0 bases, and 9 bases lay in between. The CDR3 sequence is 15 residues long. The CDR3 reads CASSQGLLMNTEAFF. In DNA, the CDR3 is TGTGCCAGCAGCCAAGGACTCCTAATGAACACTGAAGCTTTCTTT. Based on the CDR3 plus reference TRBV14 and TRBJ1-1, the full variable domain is EAGVTQFPSHSVIEKGQTVTLRCDPISGHDNLYWYRRVMGKEIKFLLHFVKESKQDESGMPNNRFLAERTGGTYSTLKVQPAELEDSGVYFCASSQGLLMNTEAFFGQGTRLTVV.

This CDR3 is CAIRGAGGSREQYF. In DNA, the CDR3 is TGTGCCATCAGAGGGGCGGGGGGGTCCCGCGAGCAGTACTTC. The rearrangement uses TRBV10-3 and TRBJ2-7, with 9 bases matching TRBD2. J lost 6 bases, V lost 6 bases, and 9 bases had no gene match. The CDR3 spans 14 residues. Germline CDR1 is ENHRY and CDR2 is SYGVKD.

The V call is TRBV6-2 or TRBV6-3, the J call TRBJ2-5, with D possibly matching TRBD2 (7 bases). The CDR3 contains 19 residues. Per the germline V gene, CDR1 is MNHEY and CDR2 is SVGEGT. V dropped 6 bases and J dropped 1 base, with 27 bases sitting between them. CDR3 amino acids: CASSKLTGFRGGFQETQYF. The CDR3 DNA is TGTGCCAGCAGCAAACTAACGGGCTTTAGGGGGGGGTTCCAAGAGACCCAGTACTTC.

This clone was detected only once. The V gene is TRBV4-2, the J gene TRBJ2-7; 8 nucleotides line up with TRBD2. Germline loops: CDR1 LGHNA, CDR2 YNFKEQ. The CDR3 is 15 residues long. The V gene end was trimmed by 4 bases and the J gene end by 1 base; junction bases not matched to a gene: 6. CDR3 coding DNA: TGTGCCAGCAGCCTTAGCGGGGCCCCATCCTACGAGCAGTACTTC. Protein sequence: CASSLSGAPSYEQYF.